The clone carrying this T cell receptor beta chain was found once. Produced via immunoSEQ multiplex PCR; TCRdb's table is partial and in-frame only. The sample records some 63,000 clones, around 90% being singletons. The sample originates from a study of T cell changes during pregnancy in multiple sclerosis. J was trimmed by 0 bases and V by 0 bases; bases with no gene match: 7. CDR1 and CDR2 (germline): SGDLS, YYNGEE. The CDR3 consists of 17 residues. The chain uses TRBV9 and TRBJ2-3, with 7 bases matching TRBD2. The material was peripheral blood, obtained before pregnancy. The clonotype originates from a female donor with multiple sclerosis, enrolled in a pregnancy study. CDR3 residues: CASSVAAGTTSTDTQYF. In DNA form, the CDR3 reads TGTGCCAGCAGCGTAGCTGCCGGGACTACCAGCACAGATACGCAGTATTTT.